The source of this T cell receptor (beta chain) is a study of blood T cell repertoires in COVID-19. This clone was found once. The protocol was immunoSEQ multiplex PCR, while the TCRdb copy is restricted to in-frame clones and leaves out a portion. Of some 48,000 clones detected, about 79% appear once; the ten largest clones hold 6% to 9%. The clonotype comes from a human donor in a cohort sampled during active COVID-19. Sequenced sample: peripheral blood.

The CDR3 DNA reads TGTGCCAGCAGTTCCCGGGGCGGGAAGAGCTCCTACGAGCAGTACTTC. This translates into CASSSRGGKSSYEQYF. This chain joins TRBV6-2 or TRBV6-3 and TRBJ2-7; D is perhaps TRBD2 (6 bases). This CDR3 spans 16 amino acids. Germline loops: CDR1 MNHEY, CDR2 SVGEGT. Trimming cost V 4 bases and J 0 bases, with 16 bases left between them.